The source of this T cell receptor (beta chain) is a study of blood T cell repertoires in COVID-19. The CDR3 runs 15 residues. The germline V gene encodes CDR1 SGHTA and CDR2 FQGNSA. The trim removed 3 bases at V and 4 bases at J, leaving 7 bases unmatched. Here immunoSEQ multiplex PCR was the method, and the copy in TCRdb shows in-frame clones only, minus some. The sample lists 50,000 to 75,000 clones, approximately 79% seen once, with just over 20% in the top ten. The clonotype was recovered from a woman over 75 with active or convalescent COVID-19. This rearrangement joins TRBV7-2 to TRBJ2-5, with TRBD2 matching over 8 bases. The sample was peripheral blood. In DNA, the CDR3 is TGTGCCAGCAGCTTTCCAGCGGGGGATGTAGAGACCCAGTACTTC. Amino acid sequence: CASSFPAGDVETQYF.